The rows below give T cell receptor beta chains drawn from one sample of a study of blood T cell repertoires in COVID-19. The protocol was immunoSEQ multiplex PCR, while the TCRdb copy is restricted to in-frame clones and leaves out a portion. The data show about 230,000 clones, approximately 85% seen once. The sequenced sample consisted of peripheral blood. These receptor sequences come from a man in his forties with acute or convalescent COVID-19. Each CDR3 is given with its conserved first and last residue. The D gene is left open where the match is weak. A clone size is listed for some rows: how often the clone was seen (once, few, many), or a class if it is expanded.

. TRBJ1-1 TRBV12-3/TRBV12-4 . 11 CASSQSTEAFF TGTGCCAGTTCACAGAGCACTGAAGCTTTCTTT
. TRBJ2-6 TRBV27 . 13 CASSLGAQGVLTF TGTGCCAGCAGTTTAGGGGCCCAGGGCGTCCTGACTTTC
. TRBJ2-1 TRBV19 . 14 CASSETRRRNEQFF TGTGCCAGTAGTGAGACTAGAAGGCGTAATGAGCAGTTCTTC
TRBD1 TRBJ1-5 TRBV6-1 . 13 CASSETGDGPQHF TGTGCCAGCAGTGAGACAGGGGATGGGCCCCAGCATTTT
TRBD1 TRBJ2-3 TRBV5-1 few 15 CASSPGGRSTDTQYF TGCGCCAGCAGCCCAGGGGGCCGTAGCACAGATACGCAGTATTTT
TRBD1 TRBJ2-7 TRBV30 . 14 CAWSGQGKKYEQYF TGTGCCTGGTCTGGACAGGGAAAGAAGTACGAGCAGTACTTC
TRBD1 TRBJ1-1 TRBV7-8 . 15 CASSPGTGLGTEAFF TGTGCCAGCAGCCCTGGGACAGGTCTGGGAACTGAAGCTTTCTTT
TRBD1 TRBJ1-2 TRBV19 . 11 CASRGTDGYTF TGTGCCAGTAGGGGGACAGATGGCTACACCTTC
. TRBJ1-2 TRBV19 . 11 CASRGGQGYTF TGTGCCAGTAGGGGAGGACAAGGCTACACCTTC
. TRBJ1-6 TRBV30 . 15 CAWTPGMPLTRGVHF TGTGCCTGGACTCCTGGGATGCCCCTAACCCGGGGGGTCCACTTT
. TRBJ1-3 TRBV5-1 . 15 CASSAVLSSGNTIYF TGCGCCAGCAGCGCGGTCCTAAGTTCCGGAAACACCATATATTTT
TRBD1 TRBJ1-4 TRBV19 . 14 CASSKPGGNEKLFF TGTGCCAGTAGTAAGCCAGGGGGGAATGAAAAACTGTTTTTT
. TRBJ1-2 TRBV5-4 . 12 CASSLRDRGYTF TGTGCCAGCAGCTTGCGTGACAGGGGCTACACCTTC
. TRBJ1-2 TRBV21-1 once 18 CASSKKSGTFKENYGYTF TGTGCCAGCAGCAAAAAATCCGGGACATTCAAGGAGAACTATGGCTACACCTTC
TRBD1 TRBJ1-6 TRBV12-3/TRBV12-4 few 12 CASRPGTGKIHF TGTGCCAGCAGGCCCGGGACAGGGAAGATCCACTTT
. TRBJ1-1 TRBV5-5 . 16 CASTPGTLLGATEAFF TGTGCCAGCACCCCCGGTACTCTCCTGGGGGCCACTGAAGCTTTCTTT
TRBD1 TRBJ1-2 TRBV7-2 . 16 CASSLEAAGGGNGYTF TGTGCCAGCAGCTTAGAGGCGGCAGGGGGAGGCAATGGCTACACCTTC
. TRBJ1-6 TRBV6-5 . 15 CASRLKEMSGSPLHF TGTGCCAGCAGACTTAAAGAGATGTCAGGGTCACCCCTCCACTTT
. TRBJ2-4 TRBV7-2 . 13 CASNPLSVDIQYF TGTGCCAGCAACCCCCTTAGTGTGGACATTCAGTACTTC
TRBD1 TRBJ1-1 TRBV19 . 14 CASSIGDRNTEAFF TGTGCCAGTAGTATAGGGGACAGGAACACTGAAGCTTTCTTT
TRBD1 TRBJ1-5 TRBV19 few 15 CASSPRGQGAQPQHF TGTGCCAGTAGTCCACGGGGACAGGGGGCTCAGCCCCAGCATTTT
. TRBJ1-2 TRBV6-2/TRBV6-3 . 13 CASSYTSNLGYTF TGTGCCAGCAGTTACACCAGTAATTTGGGCTACACCTTC
TRBD2 TRBJ2-1 TRBV12-5 . 14 CASGLGLAKNEQFF TGTGCTAGTGGCCTGGGACTAGCGAAAAATGAGCAGTTCTTC
. TRBJ2-3 TRBV18 . 16 CASSPPQGTATDTQYF TGTGCCAGCTCACCTCCGCAGGGCACGGCAACAGATACGCAGTATTTT
. TRBJ1-1 TRBV2 few 11 CASSAGTEAFF TGTGCCAGCAGTGCGGGCACTGAAGCTTTCTTT
. TRBJ1-3 TRBV28 . 15 CASSVLGQPEVTIYF TGTGCCAGCAGTGTCCTAGGACAGCCGGAGGTCACCATATATTTT
. TRBJ1-5 TRBV6-5 . 11 CPIARFQPQHF TGTCCCATAGCAAGGTTTCAGCCCCAGCATTTT
TRBD1 TRBJ1-5 TRBV6-6 . 14 CASSLGQGNQPQHF TGTGCCAGCAGTTTGGGACAGGGCAATCAGCCCCAGCATTTT
TRBD1 TRBJ1-4 TRBV5-5 . 15 CASRQTQGANEKLFF TGTGCCAGCAGACAAACACAGGGGGCTAATGAAAAACTGTTTTTT
TRBD1 TRBJ1-2 TRBV7-9 . 14 CASSSNWDRGGYTF TGTGCCAGCAGCTCAAACTGGGACAGGGGCGGCTACACCTTC
TRBD1 TRBJ2-7 TRBV28 . 15 CASSYSPTGGYEQYF TGTGCCAGCAGTTATTCACCGACAGGGGGATACGAGCAGTACTTC
. TRBJ2-7 TRBV6-6 . 13 CASTPYNSYEQYF TGTGCCAGCACCCCCTATAATTCCTACGAGCAGTACTTC
. TRBJ2-1 TRBV3-1/TRBV3-2 . 15 CASSQERDSLREQFF TGTGCCAGCAGCCAAGAAAGGGACTCCTTAAGGGAGCAGTTCTTC
. TRBJ1-2 TRBV19 . 16 CASSLRTGDAGYGYTF TGTGCCAGTAGTCTTCGAACGGGAGACGCGGGCTATGGCTACACCTTC
. TRBJ1-5 TRBV10-3 . 13 CAISTDRNQPQHF TGTGCCATCAGTACAGATCGCAATCAGCCCCAGCATTTT
TRBD1 TRBJ1-5 TRBV2 . 15 CASSGGQGKGQPQHF TGTGCCAGCAGTGGGGGACAGGGGAAGGGTCAGCCCCAGCATTTT